The rows below give T cell receptor beta chains drawn from one sample of a study of blood T cell repertoires in COVID-19. TCRdb's table, derived via immunoSEQ multiplex PCR, lists solely in-frame clones and lacks some. The top ten clones hold approximately 15% of a sample with 150,000 to 200,000 clones, approximately 78% of them seen once. Material: PBMCs or T cells enriched from blood (not recorded which). The receptor set was obtained from a woman between 45 and 65 years old who had recovered from COVID-19. The CDR3 runs from the conserved cysteine through the conserved F or W. Each record gives: J gene, V gene, clone size, D gene, CDR3 DNA, CDR3 protein. The D gene is left open where the match is weak. Some rows have no size entry. The others give once, few or many, or a class for an expanded clone.

>TRBJ1-2|TRBV24-1|NA|NA
TGTGCCACCAGCTCAGGGCCCCTGGGCTACACCTTC
CATSSGPLGYTF
>TRBJ2-1|TRBV9|NA|TRBD2
TGTGCCAGCAGTTCAGGGACTAGCGGGCCTCGGGCCCAGTTCTTC
CASSSGTSGPRAQFF
>TRBJ1-6|TRBV30|NA|NA
TGTGCCCGTACCGGGTCAGCAAATTCCCCCCTCCACTTT
CARTGSANSPLHF
>TRBJ2-7|TRBV30|NA|TRBD1
TGTGCCTGGAGGGACTGGACAGGGCGGCGCGAGCAGTACTTC
CAWRDWTGRREQYF
>TRBJ1-1|TRBV19|once|NA
TGTGCCAGTAGTCCACGCCCTGACAGGGAAGCTTTCTTT
CASSPRPDREAFF
>TRBJ2-7|TRBV6-5|NA|TRBD2
TGTGCCAGCAGCGACCCGACTAGCGGTTACTACGAGCAGTACTTC
CASSDPTSGYYEQYF
>TRBJ1-2|TRBV7-9|NA|NA
TGTGCCAGCAGCTGGGGGGAGCATGGCTACACCTTC
CASSWGEHGYTF
>TRBJ1-1|TRBV3-1/TRBV3-2|NA|NA
TGTGCCAGCAGCCCCAGGGTCGGCACTGAAGCTTTCTTT
CASSPRVGTEAFF
>TRBJ1-5|TRBV10-3|NA|TRBD1
TGTGCCATCAGTGAGGGCAGGGGGGATCAGCCCCAGCATTTT
CAISEGRGDQPQHF
>TRBJ2-7|TRBV7-2|NA|NA
TGTGCCAGCAGTCGAGCGGGCTTCTACGAGCAGTACTTC
CASSRAGFYEQYF
>TRBJ1-1|TRBV27|NA|TRBD1
TGTGCCAGCACCACGGCCGGGACAGGCCCAATGAACACTGAAGCTTTCTTT
CASTTAGTGPMNTEAFF
>TRBJ1-4|TRBV4-2|NA|NA
TGTGCCAGCAGCCAAGGCAGGGCGAGTGAAAAACTGTTTTTT
CASSQGRASEKLFF
>TRBJ1-4|TRBV2|NA|NA
TGTGCCAGCAGGTACAGGGAAGGGACTAATGAAAAACTGTTTTTT
CASRYREGTNEKLFF
>TRBJ2-1|TRBV28|NA|NA
TGTGCCAGCAGTTCCCACTGGACAGACTCCTACAATGAGCAGTTCTTC
CASSSHWTDSYNEQFF
>TRBJ2-7|TRBV12-3/TRBV12-4|NA|NA
TGTGCCAGCAGCATGGACTACCACGAGCAGTACTTC
CASSMDYHEQYF
>TRBJ2-5|TRBV5-8|NA|NA
TGTGCCAGCAGCCACCGGGTCATAAATCGGGAGACCCAGTACTTC
CASSHRVINRETQYF
>TRBJ2-7|TRBV27|NA|NA
TGTGCCAGCAGTTTATCGCGGCGGGGTCGTTCCAACGAGCAGTACTTC
CASSLSRRGRSNEQYF
>TRBJ1-2|TRBV27|few|NA
TGTGCCAGCAGTTTAAGGGGGAACTACTATGGCTACACCTTC
CASSLRGNYYGYTF
>TRBJ2-5|TRBV9|NA|TRBD1
TGTGCCAGCAGCGTCAACAGGGGCCAAGAGACCCAGTACTTC
CASSVNRGQETQYF
>TRBJ2-4|TRBV23-1|NA|TRBD1
TGCGCCAGCAGTCCAGGGGGCATAACCAAAAACATTCAGTACTTC
CASSPGGITKNIQYF
>TRBJ1-2|TRBV27|NA|TRBD1
TGTGCCAGCAGTCTGGGGACAGGAGCTAACTATGGCTACACCTTC
CASSLGTGANYGYTF
>TRBJ2-1|TRBV12-3/TRBV12-4|NA|NA
TGTGCCAGCAGCCATGACAATGAGCAGTTCTTC
CASSHDNEQFF
>TRBJ2-5|TRBV7-2|NA|NA
TGTGCCAGCAGCCCCAGCGCGGACCCGACTAGAGATGAAGAGACCCAGTACTTC
CASSPSADPTRDEETQYF
>TRBJ1-5|TRBV4-1|NA|TRBD1
TGCGCCAGCAGCCAAGAGGGAGACAGGGGGGTCGGTCAGCCCCAGCATTTT
CASSQEGDRGVGQPQHF
>TRBJ2-1|TRBV13|NA|NA
TGTGCCAGCAGCACCCGGACTCGTAGGGAGCAGTTCTTC
CASSTRTRREQFF
>TRBJ1-5|TRBV7-6|NA|NA
TGTGCCAGCAGCTTAGGGCCAGGGTTAACGGGCAATCAGCCCCAGCATTTT
CASSLGPGLTGNQPQHF
>TRBJ2-3|TRBV19|NA|NA
TGTGCCAGTAGACCCCGAGCCGGGGGTACGCAGTATTTT
CASRPRAGGTQYF
>TRBJ1-1|TRBV19|NA|NA
TGTGCCAGTAGTCATCCGGGACTTCCGAACACTGAAGCTTTCTTT
CASSHPGLPNTEAFF
>TRBJ1-5|TRBV10-3|NA|TRBD1
TGTGCCACCTCGCGCCAGGGGGGCGCGACTAGCAATCAGCCCCAGCATTTT
CATSRQGGATSNQPQHF
>TRBJ1-3|TRBV19|NA|NA
TGTGCCAGTAGTATCCTCGACAGCAGCTCTGGAAACACCATATATTTT
CASSILDSSSGNTIYF
>TRBJ1-4|TRBV30|NA|TRBD1
TGTGCCTGGTATCGGACAGGGTTAAATGAAAAACTGTTTTTT
CAWYRTGLNEKLFF
>TRBJ1-6|TRBV7-2|NA|NA
TGTGCCAGCAGCTTAAACTGGTTCGGGAATTCACCCCTCCACTTT
CASSLNWFGNSPLHF
>TRBJ1-1|TRBV18|NA|TRBD1
TGTGCCAGCTCACCAGGTTCACAGGGGGCCACTGAAGCTTTCTTT
CASSPGSQGATEAFF
>TRBJ2-2|TRBV4-1|NA|TRBD2
TGCGCCAGCAGGGGGGCGGGAGGGCCAAGTACCGGGGAGCTGTTTTTT
CASRGAGGPSTGELFF
>TRBJ2-7|TRBV5-8|NA|NA
TGTGCCAGCAGTCCCTACTCCTACGAGCAGTACTTC
CASSPYSYEQYF
>TRBJ2-3|TRBV11-3|NA|TRBD1
TGTGCCAGCAGCTCCGGGACAGGCGACACAGATACGCAGTATTTT
CASSSGTGDTDTQYF
>TRBJ2-5|TRBV4-2|NA|TRBD1
TGTGCCAGCAGCCAAGGAGAGGGGGCTCGGGGAGAGACCCAGTACTTC
CASSQGEGARGETQYF
>TRBJ2-7|TRBV11-2|NA|NA
TGTGCCAGCAGCTTAATTCTCACGACAGGACGCCCTTGGGAGCAGTACTTC
CASSLILTTGRPWEQYF
>TRBJ1-6|TRBV28|few|NA
TGTGCCAGCAGGCGGGACGGCACTTCACCCCTCCACTTT
CASRRDGTSPLHF
>TRBJ2-5|TRBV27|NA|TRBD2
TGTGCCACCGGGGGGGGCGAGACCCAGTACTTC
CATGGGETQYF
>TRBJ1-2|TRBV5-1|NA|NA
TGCGCCAGCAGCGACGCCAGGGGCAGCGGCTACACCTTC
CASSDARGSGYTF
>TRBJ2-2|TRBV18|few|NA
TGTGCCAGCTCACCAAGGTTAGGACAGAAGAACACCGGGGAGCTGTTTTTT
CASSPRLGQKNTGELFF
>TRBJ2-5|TRBV7-9|NA|TRBD1
TGTGCCAGCAGCAATAGGGGGCGAGGGGAGACCCAGTACTTC
CASSNRGRGETQYF
>TRBJ2-3|TRBV7-2|NA|NA
TGTGCCAGCAGCCAAAATAGGGGTAATACGCAGTATTTT
CASSQNRGNTQYF
>TRBJ1-2|TRBV25-1|NA|NA
TGTGCCAGCAGTGAATTAACAGGCATAGTAGGCTACACCTTC
CASSELTGIVGYTF
>TRBJ2-1|TRBV19|once|TRBD2
TGTGCCAGTAGTACTCACCTTATCTCGACTAGCGGGAGTCGGAATGAGCAGTTCTTC
CASSTHLISTSGSRNEQFF
>TRBJ2-3|TRBV19|NA|TRBD1
TGTGCCAGTAGTTCTGGACAGGGGGTTTTGGGCACAGATACGCAGTATTTT
CASSSGQGVLGTDTQYF
>TRBJ1-5|TRBV19|NA|TRBD1
TGTGCCAGTAGTATAGGGACAGGCTCCAATCAGCCCCAGCATTTT
CASSIGTGSNQPQHF
>TRBJ2-1|TRBV5-1|NA|NA
TGCGCCAGCAGCTTGGTGGTGCGGGCAGATTACAATGAGCAGTTCTTC
CASSLVVRADYNEQFF
>TRBJ2-2|TRBV12-3/TRBV12-4|NA|NA
TGTGCCAGCAGTTTATGGAGCACCGGGGAGCTGTTTTTT
CASSLWSTGELFF
>TRBJ1-2|TRBV27|NA|TRBD1
TGTGCCAGCAGCCCGTCGGACAGGGGGTTCTCGGGTGGCTACACCTTC
CASSPSDRGFSGGYTF
>TRBJ2-3|TRBV6-5|NA|NA
TGTGCCAGCAGACCCGACAGCAACACAGATACGCAGTATTTT
CASRPDSNTDTQYF
>TRBJ1-4|TRBV19|NA|TRBD1
TGTGCCAGTAGTATCGACAGGGGACGTGAAAAACTGTTTTTT
CASSIDRGREKLFF
>TRBJ2-2|TRBV7-9|NA|TRBD1
TGTGCCAGCAGTAGTACAGGGGGAACGGTCGGGGAGCTGTTTTTT
CASSSTGGTVGELFF
>TRBJ2-5|TRBV25-1|once|NA
TGTGCCAGCAGTGACCAGGCGACGATCCAAGAGACCCAGTACTTC
CASSDQATIQETQYF
>TRBJ2-5|TRBV11-1|NA|NA
TGTGCCAGCAGTCCAGGGGAGACCCAGTACTTC
CASSPGETQYF
>TRBJ2-5|TRBV7-6|NA|TRBD2
TGTGCCAGCAGGGCCGGGACTAGCGATTTTCAGACCCAGTACTTC
CASRAGTSDFQTQYF
>TRBJ1-2|TRBV29-1|NA|NA
TGCAGCGTCACGGACAGAGCTAACTATGGCTACACCTTC
CSVTDRANYGYTF
>TRBJ2-4|TRBV4-2|NA|TRBD2
TGTGCCAGCAGCCAAGAGTTGACTAGCGGAAAAAACATTCAGTACTTC
CASSQELTSGKNIQYF